This TCR beta chain comes out of a study of radiotherapy plus CTLA-4 blockade in lung cancer. Study overall: Overall, approximately 17% of patients showed an objective response, while approximately 30% attained disease control.

For this clone: As yet, its antigen is unknown.

The CDR3 spans 17 residues. The V gene's germline CDR1 is SGHNT and CDR2 YYREEE (reference sequence). Unmatched junction bases numbered 13, after V lost 4 bases and J lost 3 bases. Sequenced by immunoSEQ multiplex PCR; TCRdb stores in-frame clones only, minus some. This sample has about 59,000 clones, with around 74% found just once. Participants had chemo-refractory metastatic non-small-cell lung cancer and were treated with focal radiation plus ipilimumab CTLA-4 blockade. Study-level points and caveats: Subsequent to radiotherapy plus ipilimumab, tumor-derived TCR clones underwent expansion in blood. Early clonal dynamics of blood T cells, together with interferon-beta, were reported as the best response predictor.

The receptor's source is a human donor with non-small cell lung cancer whose response to radiotherapy plus ipilimumab could not be evaluated. This material consisted of peripheral blood, taken from a patient treated with radiotherapy plus ipilimumab. This rearrangement joins TRBV5-4 to TRBJ2-7, with 10 bases identical to TRBD2. CDR3 loop: CASSPQSLASGSYEQYF. The CDR3 bases are TGTGCCAGCAGCCCCCAAAGCCTGGCTAGCGGGAGCTACGAGCAGTACTTC.